One T cell receptor beta chain is described in this entry. The antigen is not known. These data belong to a study of PD-1 blockade in classical Hodgkin lymphoma. Study-level findings and limits: Exclusion was the outcome for patients who began nivolumab under 1 year after ASCT. Nothing has yet pinned down what causes the repertoire differences, possibly disease activity or prior therapy.

Libraries were prepared by immunoSEQ multiplex PCR; TCRdb keeps only in-frame clonotypes and omits some of them. This repertoire shows roughly 17,000 clones, around 82% found once; its top ten account for roughly 14%. Stated time point: cycle 4 day 1 (C4D1), after less than seven weeks of nivolumab. Every one of the patients relapsed after autologous stem cell transplantation (brentuximab vedotin exposure was variable). V was shortened by 1 base and J by 7 bases, with 14 bases between the two germline ends. This CDR3 comprises 14 residues. Germline V gene data show CDR1 as SGHRS and CDR2 as YFSETQ. This material consisted of peripheral blood mononuclear cells (PBMCs), taken before the fourth cycle of nivolumab. This rearrangement joins TRBV5-1 to TRBJ1-1; TRBD1 might be the D (5 bases). This receptor was taken from a human donor with classical Hodgkin lymphoma. The CDR3: CASSLSGGTGEAFF. The CDR3 DNA sequence: TGCGCCAGCAGCTTGTCTGGGGGAACAGGTGAAGCTTTCTTT.